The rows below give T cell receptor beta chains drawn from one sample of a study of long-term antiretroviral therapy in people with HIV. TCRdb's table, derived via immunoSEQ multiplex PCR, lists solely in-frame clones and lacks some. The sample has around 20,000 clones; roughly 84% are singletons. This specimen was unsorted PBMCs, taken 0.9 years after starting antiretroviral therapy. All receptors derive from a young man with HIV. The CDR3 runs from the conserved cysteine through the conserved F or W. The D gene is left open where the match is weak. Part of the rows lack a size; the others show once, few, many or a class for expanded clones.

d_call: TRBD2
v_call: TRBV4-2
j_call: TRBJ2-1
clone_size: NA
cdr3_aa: CASSLGLASYNEQFF
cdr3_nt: TGTGCCAGCAGCCTGGGACTAGCGTCCTACAATGAGCAGTTCTTC

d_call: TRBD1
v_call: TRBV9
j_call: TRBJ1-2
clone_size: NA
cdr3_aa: CASGPTGSYGYTF
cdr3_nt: TGTGCCAGCGGTCCGACAGGGAGCTATGGCTACACCTTC

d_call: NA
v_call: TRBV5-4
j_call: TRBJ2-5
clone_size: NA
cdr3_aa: CASSFRGSETQYF
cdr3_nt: TGTGCCAGCAGCTTCAGGGGATCAGAGACCCAGTACTTC

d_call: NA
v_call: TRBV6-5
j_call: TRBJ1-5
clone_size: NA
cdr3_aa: CASSYSQGRSQPQHF
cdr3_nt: TGTGCCAGCAGTTACTCGCAGGGGCGTAGTCAGCCCCAGCATTTT

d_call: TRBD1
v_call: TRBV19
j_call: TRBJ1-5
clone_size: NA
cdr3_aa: CASRTQGASQPQHF
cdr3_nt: TGTGCCAGTAGGACTCAGGGGGCGAGTCAGCCCCAGCATTTT

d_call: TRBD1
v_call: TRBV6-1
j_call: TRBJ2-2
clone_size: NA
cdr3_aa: CASRMTGSTGELFF
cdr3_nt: TGTGCCAGCAGGATGACAGGGAGCACCGGGGAGCTGTTTTTT

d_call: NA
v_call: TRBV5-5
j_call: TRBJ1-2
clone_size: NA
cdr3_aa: CASSTTGYGYTF
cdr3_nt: TGTGCCAGCAGCACAACAGGATATGGCTACACCTTC

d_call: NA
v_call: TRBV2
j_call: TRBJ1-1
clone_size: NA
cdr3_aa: CASKGQGLVAPEAFF
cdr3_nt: TGTGCCAGCAAAGGGCAGGGACTAGTGGCACCTGAAGCTTTCTTT

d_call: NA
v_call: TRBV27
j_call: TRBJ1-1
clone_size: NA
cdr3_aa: CASSLSANTEAFF
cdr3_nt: TGTGCCAGCAGTTTGAGCGCGAACACTGAAGCTTTCTTT

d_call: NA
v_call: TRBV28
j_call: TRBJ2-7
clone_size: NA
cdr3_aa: CASSPPINAYEQYF
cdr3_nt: TGTGCCAGCAGTCCCCCCATAAACGCCTACGAGCAGTACTTC

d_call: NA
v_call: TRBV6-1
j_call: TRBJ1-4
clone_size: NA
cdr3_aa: CASSEDLLQSYNEKLFF
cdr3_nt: TGTGCCAGCAGTGAAGACCTCTTACAGTCGTATAATGAAAAACTGTTTTTT

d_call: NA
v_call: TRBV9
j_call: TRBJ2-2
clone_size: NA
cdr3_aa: CASSFPEGQKNTGELFF
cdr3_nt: TGTGCCAGCAGTTTTCCTGAAGGACAGAAGAACACCGGGGAGCTGTTTTTT

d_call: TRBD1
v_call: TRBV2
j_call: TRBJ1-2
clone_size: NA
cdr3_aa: CASRAQGPYGYTF
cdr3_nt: TGTGCCAGCAGGGCACAGGGGCCCTATGGCTACACCTTC

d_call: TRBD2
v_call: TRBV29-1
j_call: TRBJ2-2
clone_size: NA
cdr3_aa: CSVGGGTSIGELFF
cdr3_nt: TGCAGCGTGGGAGGGGGGACTAGTATCGGGGAGCTGTTTTTT

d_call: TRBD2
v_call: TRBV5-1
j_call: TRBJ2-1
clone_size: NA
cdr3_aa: CASSLGLAGEPALGEQFF
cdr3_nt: TGCGCCAGCAGCTTGGGACTAGCGGGGGAACCCGCGCTAGGTGAGCAGTTCTTC

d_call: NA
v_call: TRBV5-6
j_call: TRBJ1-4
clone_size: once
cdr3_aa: CASSLLSELNEKLFF
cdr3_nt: TGTGCCAGCAGCTTGTTGTCAGAACTTAATGAAAAACTGTTTTTT

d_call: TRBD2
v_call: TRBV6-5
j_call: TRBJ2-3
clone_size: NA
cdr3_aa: CASKGGLAESDTQYF
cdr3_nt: TGTGCCAGCAAGGGAGGACTAGCGGAATCAGATACGCAGTATTTT

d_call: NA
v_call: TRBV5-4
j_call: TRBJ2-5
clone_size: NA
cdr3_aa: CASSLIGDQETQYF
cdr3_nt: TGTGCCAGCAGCTTGATTGGGGACCAAGAGACCCAGTACTTC

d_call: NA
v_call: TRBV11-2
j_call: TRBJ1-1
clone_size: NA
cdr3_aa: CASSLAQGVNTEAFF
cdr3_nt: TGTGCCAGCAGCTTAGCCCAGGGAGTTAACACTGAAGCTTTCTTT

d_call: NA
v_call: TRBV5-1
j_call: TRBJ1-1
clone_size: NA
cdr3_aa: CASSLLGGTEAFF
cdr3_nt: TGCGCCAGCAGCTTGTTAGGGGGCACTGAAGCTTTCTTT

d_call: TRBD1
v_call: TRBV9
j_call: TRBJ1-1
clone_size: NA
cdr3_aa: CASSVPTGADSSNMNTEAFF
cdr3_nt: TGTGCCAGCAGCGTCCCGACAGGGGCCGATTCTTCCAACATGAACACTGAAGCTTTCTTT

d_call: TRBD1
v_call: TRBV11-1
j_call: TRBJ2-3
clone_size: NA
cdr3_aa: CASSSGQGVTDTQYF
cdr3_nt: TGTGCCAGCAGCTCCGGACAGGGCGTCACAGATACGCAGTATTTT

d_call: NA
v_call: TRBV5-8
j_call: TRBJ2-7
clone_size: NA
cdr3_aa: CASSPDGYEQYF
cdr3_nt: TGTGCCAGCAGCCCGGACGGTTACGAGCAGTACTTC

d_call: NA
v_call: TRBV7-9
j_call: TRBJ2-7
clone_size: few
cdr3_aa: CASSPTGQNYEQYF
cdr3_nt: TGTGCCAGCAGCCCAACCGGGCAGAACTACGAGCAGTACTTC

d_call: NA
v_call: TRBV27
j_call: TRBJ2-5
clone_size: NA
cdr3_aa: CASSLAGFQETQYF
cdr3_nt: TGTGCCAGCAGTTTGGCAGGGTTTCAAGAGACCCAGTACTTC

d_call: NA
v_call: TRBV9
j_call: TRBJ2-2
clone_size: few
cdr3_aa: CASSVARVSYAGELFF
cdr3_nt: TGTGCCAGCAGCGTAGCGAGGGTTTCTTACGCCGGGGAGCTGTTTTTT

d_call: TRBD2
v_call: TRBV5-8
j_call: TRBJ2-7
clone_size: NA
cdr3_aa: CASSLAPPGRVDYEQYF
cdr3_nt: TGTGCCAGCAGCTTGGCCCCCCCGGGGAGGGTGGACTACGAGCAGTACTTC

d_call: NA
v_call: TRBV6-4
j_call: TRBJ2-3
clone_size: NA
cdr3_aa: CASSREISDTQYF
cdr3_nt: TGTGCCAGCTCCAGGGAGATTTCAGATACGCAGTATTTT

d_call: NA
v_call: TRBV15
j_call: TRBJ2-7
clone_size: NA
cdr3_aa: CATSRGRTPNSYEQYF
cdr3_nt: TGTGCCACCAGCAGAGGGAGGACACCGAACTCCTACGAGCAGTACTTC

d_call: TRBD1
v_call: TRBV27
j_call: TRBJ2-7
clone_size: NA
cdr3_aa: CASSLQGTAYYEQYF
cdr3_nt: TGTGCCAGCAGTTTACAGGGGACAGCTTACTACGAGCAGTACTTC

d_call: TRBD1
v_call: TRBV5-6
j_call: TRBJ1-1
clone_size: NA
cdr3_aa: CASQGAGGVTEAFF
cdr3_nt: TGTGCCAGCCAGGGGGCAGGGGGAGTCACTGAAGCTTTCTTT

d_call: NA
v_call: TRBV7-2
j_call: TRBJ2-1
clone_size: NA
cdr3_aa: CASSLVLAGDEQFF
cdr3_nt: TGTGCCAGCAGCTTAGTTCTAGCCGGTGATGAGCAGTTCTTC

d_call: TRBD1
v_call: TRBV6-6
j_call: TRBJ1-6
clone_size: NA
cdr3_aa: CASSYAGQGYNSPLHF
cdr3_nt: TGTGCCAGCAGTTACGCGGGACAGGGGTATAATTCACCCCTCCACTTT

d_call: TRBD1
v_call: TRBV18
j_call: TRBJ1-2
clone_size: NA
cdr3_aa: CASSPDRGGYGYTF
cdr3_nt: TGTGCCAGCTCACCAGACAGGGGCGGCTATGGCTACACCTTC

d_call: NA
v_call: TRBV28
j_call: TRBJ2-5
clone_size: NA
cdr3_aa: CASSSQHQETQYF
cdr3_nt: TGTGCCAGCAGTTCTCAGCACCAAGAGACCCAGTACTTC

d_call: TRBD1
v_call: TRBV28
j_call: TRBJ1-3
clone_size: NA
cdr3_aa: CASSFPTDRGRGGNTIYF
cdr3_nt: TGTGCCAGCAGTTTCCCGACGGACAGGGGAAGAGGTGGAAACACCATATATTTT

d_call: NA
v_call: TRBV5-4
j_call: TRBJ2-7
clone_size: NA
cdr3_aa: CASSSSNGYYEQYF
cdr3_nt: TGTGCCAGCAGCTCAAGCAACGGCTACTACGAGCAGTACTTC

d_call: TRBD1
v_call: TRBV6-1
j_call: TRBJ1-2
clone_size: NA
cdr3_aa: CASSEIPKGRGSLRGYTF
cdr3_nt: TGTGCCAGCAGTGAAATCCCGAAGGGCAGGGGGAGCCTCCGTGGCTACACCTTC

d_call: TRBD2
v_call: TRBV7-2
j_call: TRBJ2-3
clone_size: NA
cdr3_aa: CASSWLAGVGDTQYF
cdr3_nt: TGTGCCAGCAGCTGGCTAGCGGGGGTCGGGGATACGCAGTATTTT

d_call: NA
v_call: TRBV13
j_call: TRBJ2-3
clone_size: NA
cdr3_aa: CASSGGGGNTQYF
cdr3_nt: TGTGCCAGCAGCGGGGGAGGCGGGAATACGCAGTATTTT

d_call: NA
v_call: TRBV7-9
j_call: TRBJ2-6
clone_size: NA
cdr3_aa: CASSGRSDGANVLTF
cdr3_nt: TGTGCCAGCAGCGGACGATCAGATGGGGCCAACGTCCTGACTTTC